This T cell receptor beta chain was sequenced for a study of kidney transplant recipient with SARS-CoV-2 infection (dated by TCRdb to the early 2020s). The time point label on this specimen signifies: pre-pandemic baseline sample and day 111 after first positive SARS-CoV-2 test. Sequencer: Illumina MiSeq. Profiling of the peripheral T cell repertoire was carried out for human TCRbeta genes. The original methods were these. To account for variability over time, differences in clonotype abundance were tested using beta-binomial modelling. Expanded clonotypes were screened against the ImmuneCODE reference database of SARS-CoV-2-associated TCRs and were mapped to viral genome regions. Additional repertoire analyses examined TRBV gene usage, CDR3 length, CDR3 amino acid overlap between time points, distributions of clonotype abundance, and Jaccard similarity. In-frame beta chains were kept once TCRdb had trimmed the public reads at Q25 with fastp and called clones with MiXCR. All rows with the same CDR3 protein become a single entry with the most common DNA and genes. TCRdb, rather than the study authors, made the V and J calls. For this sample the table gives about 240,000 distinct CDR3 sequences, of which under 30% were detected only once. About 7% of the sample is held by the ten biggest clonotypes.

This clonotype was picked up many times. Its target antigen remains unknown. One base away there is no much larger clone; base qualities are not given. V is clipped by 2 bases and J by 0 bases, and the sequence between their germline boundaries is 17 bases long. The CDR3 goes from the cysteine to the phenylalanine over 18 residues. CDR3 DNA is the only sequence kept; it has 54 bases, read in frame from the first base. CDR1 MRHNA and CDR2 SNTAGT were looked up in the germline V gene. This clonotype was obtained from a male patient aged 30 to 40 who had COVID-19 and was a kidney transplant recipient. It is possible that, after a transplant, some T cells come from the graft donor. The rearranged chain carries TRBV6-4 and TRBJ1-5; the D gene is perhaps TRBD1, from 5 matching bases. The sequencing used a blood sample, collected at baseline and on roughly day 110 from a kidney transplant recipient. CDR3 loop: CASSDVWGMYVSNQPQHF. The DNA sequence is TGTGCCAGCAGTGACGTTTGGGGGATGTACGTTAGCAATCAGCCCCAGCATTTT.